This T cell receptor beta chain was documented in a study of neoadjuvant anti-PD-1 for oral cavity cancer. Study-wide points: Treg/Th17 ratio rose with pretreatment blood and fell with post-treatment tumor TCRbeta clonality.

The CDR3 sequence is 14 residues long. V shed 4 bases, J shed 8 bases, and the junction held 8 bases outside the gene matches. Germline CDR1 and CDR2: SGDLS and YYNGEE. Generated by immunoSEQ multiplex PCR, the TCRdb table keeps only in-frame clones and is missing some. The sample consists of 13,000 to 15,000 clones, about 70% of them appearing once. A remark on this clone: Its target is not known.

The clonotype comes from a person aged 40 to 85 with oral cavity squamous cell carcinoma. The rearrangement uses TRBV9 and TRBJ2-1; 8 positions match TRBD2. The starting material was PBMCs, obtained before nivolumab (anti-PD-1) treatment. Here the CDR3 reads CASSRTGGLDEQFF. In DNA, the CDR3 is TGTGCCAGCAGCCGTACGGGGGGGTTGGATGAGCAGTTCTTC.